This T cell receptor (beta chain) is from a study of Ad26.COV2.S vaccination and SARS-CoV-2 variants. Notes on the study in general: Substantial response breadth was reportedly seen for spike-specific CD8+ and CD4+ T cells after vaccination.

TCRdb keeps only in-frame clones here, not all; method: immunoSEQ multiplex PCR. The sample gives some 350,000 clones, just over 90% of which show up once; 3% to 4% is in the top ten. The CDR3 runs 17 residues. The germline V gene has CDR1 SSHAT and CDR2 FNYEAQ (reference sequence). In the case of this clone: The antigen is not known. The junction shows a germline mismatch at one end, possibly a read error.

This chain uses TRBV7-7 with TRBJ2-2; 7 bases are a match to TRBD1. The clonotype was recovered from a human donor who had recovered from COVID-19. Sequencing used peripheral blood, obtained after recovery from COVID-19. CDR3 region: CASSFRFDRANTGELFF. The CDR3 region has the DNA TGTGCTAGCAGCTTTCGGTTTGACAGGGCCAACACCGGGGAGCTGTTTTTT.